Sequencing of this T cell receptor (beta chain) was carried out in a study of blood T cell repertoires in COVID-19. Libraries were prepared by immunoSEQ multiplex PCR; TCRdb keeps only in-frame clonotypes and omits some of them. Of fewer than 250,000 clones detected, about 86% appear once; the ten largest clones hold 2.9%. Per the germline V gene, CDR1 is SGHRS and CDR2 is YFSETQ. The CDR3 loop spans 18 amino acids. V shed 4 bases, J shed 1 base, and the junction held 9 bases outside the gene matches. This chain uses TRBV5-1 with TRBJ2-4, with TRBD1 matching 12 bases. Sequenced input: peripheral blood. The receptor was derived from a man aged 45 to 65 with active or convalescent COVID-19. CDR3: CASSHSGQGAGAKNIQYF. The CDR3 region has the DNA TGCGCCAGCAGCCACTCGGGACAGGGGGCCGGGGCCAAAAACATTCAGTACTTC.